One TCR beta chain is described in this entry. These data come from a study of blood T cell repertoires in COVID-19. Study background: Both acute and convalescent COVID-19 samples were obtained from the United States, Italy and Spain. T cells, B-cell-depleted T cells, or PBMCs provided the cDNA or gDNA that served as material.

In the original processing: For nucleated cells, counts were estimated from reference gene primer amplification. Repertoires were generated with immunoSEQ multiplex PCR, while TCRdb's copy carries only in-frame clones and drops some. For V, J and clone size, that table is used; D and trimming come from the DNA. Of over 100,000 clones in the sample, about 89% are singletons; the top ten hold 3.5% to 5.5%. Trimming shortened V by 1 base and J by 1 base, and 7 bases separated the two germline ends. CDR1 is LGHDT, CDR2 YNNKEL, per germline (reference sequence). The CDR3 loop spans 14 amino acids. This sequence joins TRBV3-1 (or the pseudogene TRBV3-2) and TRBJ1-1; D gene ambiguous. The receptor was isolated from a man aged 40-55 years with acute or convalescent COVID-19. Sequenced material: peripheral blood. In DNA form, the CDR3 reads TGTGCCAGCAGCCAAGCGTCCGGGAACACTGAAGCTTTCTTT. Its translation: CASSQASGNTEAFF.